These 22 T cell receptor beta chains were sequenced from one sample in a study of Graves' ophthalmopathy and Graves' hyperthyroidism. Amplified material comprised TCR beta CDR3 regions derived from RNA transcripts. Scientists carried out first-round RT-PCR using HTBI primers and then a second-round multiplex PCR. TCRdb re-called the multiplex PCR reads with MiXCR, one entry per CDR3 protein. The repertoire holds about 480,000 distinct CDR3 sequences, roughly an eighth seen once, with roughly 10% in the top ten. Sample: blood. The receptors were sampled from a woman in her 30s with Graves' ophthalmopathy.

This clonotype appeared a few times. This chain connects TRBV6-2 or TRBV6-3 to TRBJ2-7; TRBD2 agrees at 7 bases. V lost 3 bases, J lost 2 bases, and 7 bases stayed unmatched. In germline, CDR1 is MNHEY, CDR2 SVGEGT. This CDR3 comprises 15 residues. CDR3 nucleotide sequence: TGTGCCAGCAGTTATGAGGAAGCGGGGCCCTACGAGCAGTACTTC. This encodes CASSYEEAGPYEQYF.

This rearrangement joins TRBV28 to TRBJ2-7; no clear D gene. Germline V gene data show CDR1 as MDHEN and CDR2 as SYDVKM. The CDR3 runs 14 residues. V lost 6 bases, J lost 5 bases, and 17 bases lay in between. CDR3 DNA: TGTGCCAGCAGACCCCGGATGGGGATCGACGAGCAGTACTTC. As protein: CASRPRMGIDEQYF.

This clonotype was found many times. This chain connects TRBV24-1 to TRBJ2-6; 7 nucleotides align to TRBD1. The germline V gene encodes CDR1 KGHDR and CDR2 SFDVKD. V trimming: 3 bases; J trimming: 0 bases; junction bases outside the gene matches: 10. The CDR3 length is 19 residues. CDR3 protein: CATSDPGTDTLSGANVLTF. In nucleotides, the CDR3 is TGTGCCACCAGTGATCCGGGGACAGATACTCTCTCTGGGGCCAACGTCCTGACTTTC.

The CDR3 spells CASRIGGWETQYF. The CDR3 nucleotides are TGTGCCAGCAGGATCGGTGGCTGGGAGACCCAGTACTTC. The rearrangement links TRBV13 to TRBJ2-5; D is ambiguous. Germline loops: CDR1 PRHDT, CDR2 FYEKMQ (reference sequence). Between the trimmed V and J ends, which lost 6 bases and 5 bases, there was a span of 13 bases. There are 13 residues in the CDR3. Based on the CDR3 plus reference TRBV13 and TRBJ2-5, the full variable domain is AAGVIQSPRHLIKEKRETATLKCYPIPRHDTVYWYQQGPGQDPQFLISFYEKMQSDKGSIPDRFSAQQFSDYHSELNMSSLELGDSALYFCASRIGGWETQYFGPGTRLLVL.

This clonotype was picked up many times. The chain is built from TRBV9 and TRBJ2-5; D possibly corresponds to TRBD1 (6 bases). CDR3 length: 15 residues. The V gene's germline CDR1 is SGDLS and CDR2 YYNGEE. Trimming removed 2 bases from V and 2 bases from J, with 13 bases in between. CDR3 protein: CASSVLAGAQETQYF. The CDR3 bases are TGTGCCAGCAGCGTTCTGGCAGGGGCTCAAGAGACCCAGTACTTC.

V is TRBV19 and J is TRBJ2-6, with 8 bases identical to TRBD1. The CDR3 totals 17 residues. V was pared by 7 bases and J by 0 bases, with 8 bases of the junction left unmatched. Germline V gives CDR1 LNHDA, CDR2 SQIVND (reference sequence). The CDR3: CASTKQGDYSGANVLTF. Written as DNA, the CDR3 is TGTGCCAGTACCAAACAGGGGGATTACTCTGGGGCCAACGTCCTGACTTTC.

This clonotype was counted only a few times. The J gene is TRBJ2-2, the V gene TRBV4-1; D gene uncertain. V lost 6 bases to trimming and J lost 4 bases, with 9 bases between them. Germline lookup yields CDR1 MGHRA and CDR2 YSYEKL. The length of the CDR3 is 13 residues. Here the CDR3 reads CASRTTRTGELFF. DNA of the CDR3: TGCGCCAGCAGGACGACGCGCACCGGGGAGCTGTTTTTT.

The rearrangement links TRBV11-1 to TRBJ2-2, with TRBD1 matching 8 bases. Germline V CDR1 and CDR2: SGHAT, FQDESV (reference sequence). The CDR3 sequence is 16 residues long. The V segment lost 4 bases and the J segment 5 bases; nucleotides outside the gene matches: 9. The CDR3 region has the DNA TGTGCCAGCAGCTCAAGACAGGGGTTCCCAACCGGGGAGCTGTTTTTT. This gives the protein CASSSRQGFPTGELFF.

This clonotype has ten or more counts. The gene calls are TRBV24-1 and TRBJ2-5, with D uncertain. Germline V gene lookup returns CDR1 KGHDR and CDR2 SFDVKD. V lost 3 bases and J 2 bases, leaving 12 bases between the germline ends. There are 15 residues in the CDR3. CDR3 residues: CATSDRTRPQETQYF. The CDR3 nucleotides are TGTGCCACCAGTGATCGTACAAGACCGCAAGAGACCCAGTACTTC.

This clonotype was seen more than once but under ten times. The genes are TRBV4-1 and TRBJ2-7, with 10 nucleotides matching TRBD1. Germline V gene sequence: CDR1 MGHRA, CDR2 YSYEKL. V lost 0 bases and J lost 5; bases outside the gene matches: 1. This CDR3 has 14 amino acids. The CDR3: CASSQDGTGDEQYF. CDR3 DNA: TGCGCCAGCAGCCAAGACGGGACAGGGGACGAGCAGTACTTC.

There are many counts of this clonotype. V usage is TRBV6-1 and J usage is TRBJ2-7; TRBD2 agrees at 9 bases. The ends lost 6 bases at V and 2 bases at J; junction bases unmatched: 8. From germline, CDR1 is MNHNS and CDR2 SASEGT. There are 15 residues in the CDR3. The CDR3 sequence: CASSPVASGTYEQYF. CDR3 coding DNA: TGTGCCAGCAGCCCCGTGGCTAGCGGGACCTACGAGCAGTACTTC.

This clonotype has ten or more counts. The CDR3 coding sequence is TGTGCCAGCAGTGAAGCGACTTTTGCGGCTCAAGAGACCCAGTACTTC. It translates to CASSEATFAAQETQYF. V is TRBV6-1 and J is TRBJ2-5; unclear D gene. This CDR3 has 16 amino acids. V lost 0 bases to trimming and J lost 2 bases, with 13 bases between them. Germline lookup yields CDR1 MNHNS and CDR2 SASEGT.

This chain links TRBV7-2 with TRBJ2-5; no firm D call. The CDR3 consists of 13 residues. V was trimmed by 1 base and J by 5 bases, leaving 8 bases between them. Per germline, CDR1 SGHTA and CDR2 FQGNSA. CDR3 sequence reads: CASSLVRMETQYF. DNA for the CDR3: TGTGCCAGCAGCTTAGTTAGAATGGAGACCCAGTACTTC.

This clonotype came up a few times. This chain joins TRBV12-3 or TRBV12-4 and TRBJ2-2; 16 positions agree with TRBD2. The length of the CDR3 is 20 residues. V lost 3 bases and J lost 6; bases outside the gene matches: 13. The CDR3 reads CASSFYPGLAGGLGAGELFF. The CDR3, as DNA: TGTGCCAGCAGTTTCTATCCGGGACTAGCGGGGGGGCTAGGGGCCGGGGAGCTGTTTTTT.

This clonotype has only a few counts. The chain couples TRBV12-3 or TRBV12-4 to TRBJ1-2; TRBD1 is a possible D gene (6 bases). The CDR3 sequence is 15 residues long. Trimming removed 6 bases from V and 8 bases from J, with 22 bases in between. The CDR3 protein is CASRIAGAPSGGYTF. In DNA form, the CDR3 reads TGTGCCAGCAGGATCGCAGGGGCCCCATCCGGGGGCTACACCTTC.

There are many counts of this clonotype. V usage is TRBV5-1 and J usage is TRBJ2-7, with 7 bases matching TRBD2. Germline CDR1 reads SGHRS; CDR2 reads YFSETQ. This CDR3 has 14 amino acids. With 0 bases clipped from V and 9 bases from J, the junction kept 9 bases outside the gene matches. CDR3: CASSLVRLADVQYF. In nucleotides, the CDR3 is TGCGCCAGCAGCTTGGTTCGGCTAGCGGATGTGCAGTACTTC.

This sequence joins TRBV12-3 or TRBV12-4 and TRBJ2-2, with D possibly being TRBD1 (6 bases). V lost 10 bases, J lost 0 bases, and 12 bases lay in between. This CDR3 has 14 amino acids. The CDR3 reads CAIQTGPNTGELFF. In DNA, the CDR3 is TGTGCCATCCAGACAGGACCGAACACCGGGGAGCTGTTTTTT.

This chain links TRBV27 with TRBJ2-2; D might be TRBD1 or TRBD2, each matching 5 bases. Per germline, CDR1 MNHEY and CDR2 SMNVEV (reference sequence). The CDR3 is 18 amino acids. V shed 5 bases and J shed 1 base, with 20 bases lying between them. The CDR3 sequence: CASSPGEGSRGNTGELFF. Here the CDR3 DNA reads TGTGCCAGCAGTCCCGGCGAGGGCTCAAGGGGGAACACCGGGGAGCTGTTTTTT.

This clonotype turned up a few times. The rearrangement joins TRBV5-1 to TRBJ2-7, with no clear D. Germline CDR1 and CDR2: SGHRS and YFSETQ. The length of the CDR3 is 18 residues. V shed 4 bases and J shed 0 bases, with 23 bases lying between them. The CDR3 is CASSPNPPGPGASYEQYF. In nucleotides, the CDR3 is TGCGCCAGCAGCCCTAACCCACCGGGTCCCGGAGCCTCCTACGAGCAGTACTTC.

The chain links TRBV2 to TRBJ2-5; 11 nucleotides line up with TRBD2. V lost 6 bases to trimming and J lost 4 bases; unmatched junction nucleotides: 4. CDR3 length: 14 amino acids. Germline CDR1 reads SNHLY; CDR2 reads FYNNEI. The CDR3 region is CASRTGLAVETQYF. The DNA of the CDR3 is TGTGCCAGCAGGACGGGACTAGCGGTAGAGACCCAGTACTTC.

Ten or more counts support this clonotype. The chain combines TRBV12-3 or TRBV12-4 with TRBJ1-3; TRBD1 is a possible D gene (6 bases). V lost 8 bases to trimming and J lost 2 bases, with 13 bases between them. CDR3 size: 14 residues. The DNA of the CDR3 is TGTGCCAGCTCGGGAGGGGGGACTGGAAACACCATATATTTT. It encodes CASSGGGTGNTIYF.

The J gene is TRBJ1-5, the V gene TRBV28; D is unclear. The CDR3 sequence is 15 residues long. Trimming cost V 2 bases and J 0 bases, with 8 bases left between them. Per germline, CDR1 MDHEN and CDR2 SYDVKM. In DNA form, the CDR3 reads TGTGCCAGCAGTTTAACACTGCATAGCAATCAGCCCCAGCATTTT. Protein: CASSLTLHSNQPQHF.